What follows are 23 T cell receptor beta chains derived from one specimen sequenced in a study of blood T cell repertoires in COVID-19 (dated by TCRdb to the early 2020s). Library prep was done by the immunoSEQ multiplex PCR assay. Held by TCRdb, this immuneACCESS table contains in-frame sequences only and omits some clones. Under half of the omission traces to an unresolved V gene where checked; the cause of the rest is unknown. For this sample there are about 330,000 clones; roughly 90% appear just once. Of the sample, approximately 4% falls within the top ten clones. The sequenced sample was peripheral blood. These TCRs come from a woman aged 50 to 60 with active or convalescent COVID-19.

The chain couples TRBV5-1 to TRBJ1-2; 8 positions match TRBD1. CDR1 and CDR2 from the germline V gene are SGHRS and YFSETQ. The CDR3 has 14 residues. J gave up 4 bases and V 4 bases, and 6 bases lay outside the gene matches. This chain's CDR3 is CASSTTGQAYGYTF. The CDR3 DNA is TGCGCCAGCAGCACAACGGGACAGGCCTATGGCTACACCTTC.

This CDR3 is CSARVYDEQFF. The CDR3 bases are TGCAGTGCTAGAGTATATGATGAGCAGTTCTTC. The gene calls are TRBV20-1 and TRBJ2-1; D call uncertain. The CDR3 contains 11 residues. Germline CDR1 and CDR2: DFQATT and SNEGSKA (reference sequence). V lost 1 base, J lost 8 bases, and 6 bases lay in between.

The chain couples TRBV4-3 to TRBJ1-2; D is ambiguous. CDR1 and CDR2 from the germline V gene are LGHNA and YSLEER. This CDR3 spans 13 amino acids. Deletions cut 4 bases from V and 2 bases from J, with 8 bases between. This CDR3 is CASSPGGNYGYTF. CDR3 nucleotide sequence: TGCGCCAGCAGCCCTGGAGGGAACTATGGCTACACCTTC.

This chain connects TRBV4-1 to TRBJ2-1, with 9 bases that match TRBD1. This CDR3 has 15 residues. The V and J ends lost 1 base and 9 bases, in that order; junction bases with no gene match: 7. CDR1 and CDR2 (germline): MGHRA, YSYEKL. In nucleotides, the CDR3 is TGCGCCAGCAGCCAAGGCCTGACAGGGGGTGGTGAGCAGTTCTTC. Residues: CASSQGLTGGGEQFF.

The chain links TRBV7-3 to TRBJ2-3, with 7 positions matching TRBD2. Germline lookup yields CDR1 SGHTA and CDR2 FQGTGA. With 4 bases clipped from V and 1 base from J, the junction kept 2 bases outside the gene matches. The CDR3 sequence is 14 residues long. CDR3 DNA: TGTGCCAGCAGCTATACTAGCGGCACAGATACGCAGTATTTT. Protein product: CASSYTSGTDTQYF.

The CDR3 sequence is CASSQELRANTEAFF. CDR3 coding DNA: TGTGCCAGCAGCCAAGAGCTCAGGGCGAACACTGAAGCTTTCTTT. This chain links TRBV3-1 (or the pseudogene TRBV3-2) with TRBJ1-1, with a weak D call TRBD1 (5 bases). Per the germline V gene, CDR1 is LGHDT and CDR2 is YNNKEL (reference sequence). This CDR3 is 15 amino acids long. V gave up 0 bases and J gave up 1 base, with 9 bases separating them.

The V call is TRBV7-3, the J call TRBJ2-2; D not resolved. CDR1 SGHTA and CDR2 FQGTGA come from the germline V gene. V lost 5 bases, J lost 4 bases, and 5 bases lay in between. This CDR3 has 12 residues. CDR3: CASSPFTGELFF. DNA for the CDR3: TGTGCCAGCAGCCCCTTCACCGGGGAGCTGTTTTTT.

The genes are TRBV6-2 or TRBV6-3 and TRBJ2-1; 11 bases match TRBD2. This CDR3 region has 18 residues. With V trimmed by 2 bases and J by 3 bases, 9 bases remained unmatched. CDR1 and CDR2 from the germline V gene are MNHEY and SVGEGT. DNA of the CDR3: TGTGCCAGCAGTTACGCCCGGTCGACTAGCGGGAACTACAATGAGCAGTTCTTC. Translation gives CASSYARSTSGNYNEQFF.

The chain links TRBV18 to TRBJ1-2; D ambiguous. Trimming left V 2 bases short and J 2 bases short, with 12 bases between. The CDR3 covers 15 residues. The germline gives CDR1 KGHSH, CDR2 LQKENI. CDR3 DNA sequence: TGTGCCAGCTCACCAAATTCGGGGTCCAACTATGGCTACACCTTC. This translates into CASSPNSGSNYGYTF.

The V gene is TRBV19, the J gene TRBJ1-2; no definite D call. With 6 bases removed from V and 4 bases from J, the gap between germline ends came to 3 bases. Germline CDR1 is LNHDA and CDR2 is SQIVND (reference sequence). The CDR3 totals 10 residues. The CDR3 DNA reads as TGTGCCAGTAGGCGCTATGGCTACACCTTC. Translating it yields CASRRYGYTF.

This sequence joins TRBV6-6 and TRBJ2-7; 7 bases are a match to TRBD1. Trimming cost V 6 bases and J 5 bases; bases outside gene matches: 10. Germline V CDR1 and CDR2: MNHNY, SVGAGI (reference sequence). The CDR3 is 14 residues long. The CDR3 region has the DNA TGTGCCAGCAGACTGACAGGGCTCATCCACGAGCAGTACTTC. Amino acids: CASRLTGLIHEQYF.

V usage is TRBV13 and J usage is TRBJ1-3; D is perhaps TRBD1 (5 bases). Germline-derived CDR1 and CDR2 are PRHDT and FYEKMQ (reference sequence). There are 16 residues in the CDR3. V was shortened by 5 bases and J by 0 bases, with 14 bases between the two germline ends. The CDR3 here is CASSLGHLISGNTIYF. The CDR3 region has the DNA TGTGCCAGCAGCCTCGGACACCTTATCTCTGGAAACACCATATATTTT.

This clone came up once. Here the CDR3 DNA reads TGTGCCAGCAGCTTAAGGCAGGTCCGGCAGCCCCAGCATTTT. As protein: CASSLRQVRQPQHF. The chain has TRBV5-8 and TRBJ1-5; no clear D gene. V was trimmed by 2 bases and J by 7 bases, leaving 13 bases between them. The CDR3 consists of 14 residues. Germline CDR1 and CDR2: SGHTS and YDEGEE.

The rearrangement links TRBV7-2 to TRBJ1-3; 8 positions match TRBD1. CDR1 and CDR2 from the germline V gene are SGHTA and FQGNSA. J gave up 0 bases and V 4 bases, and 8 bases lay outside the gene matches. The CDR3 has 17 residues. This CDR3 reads CASSSRDRPSSGNTIYF. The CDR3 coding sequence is TGTGCCAGCAGCTCTCGGGACAGGCCAAGCTCTGGAAACACCATATATTTT.

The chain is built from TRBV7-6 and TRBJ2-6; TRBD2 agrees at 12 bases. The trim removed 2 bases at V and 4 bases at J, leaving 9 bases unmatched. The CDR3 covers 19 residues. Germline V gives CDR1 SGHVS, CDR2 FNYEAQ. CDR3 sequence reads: CASSLWASGRARGANVLTF. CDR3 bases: TGTGCCAGCAGCTTATGGGCTAGCGGGAGGGCCCGGGGGGCCAACGTCCTGACTTTC.

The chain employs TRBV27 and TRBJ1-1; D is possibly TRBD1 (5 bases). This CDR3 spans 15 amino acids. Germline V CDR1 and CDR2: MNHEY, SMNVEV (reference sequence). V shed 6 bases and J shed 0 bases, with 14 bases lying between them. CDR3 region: CASSLQGGVNTEAFF. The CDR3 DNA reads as TGTGCCAGCAGCCTGCAGGGAGGGGTGAACACTGAAGCTTTCTTT.

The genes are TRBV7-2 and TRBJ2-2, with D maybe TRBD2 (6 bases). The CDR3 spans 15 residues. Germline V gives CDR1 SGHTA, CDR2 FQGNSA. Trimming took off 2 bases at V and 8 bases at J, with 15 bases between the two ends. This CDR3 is CASSLRPRETGELFF. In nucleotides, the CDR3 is TGTGCCAGCAGCTTAAGGCCACGGGAGACGGGGGAGCTGTTTTTT.

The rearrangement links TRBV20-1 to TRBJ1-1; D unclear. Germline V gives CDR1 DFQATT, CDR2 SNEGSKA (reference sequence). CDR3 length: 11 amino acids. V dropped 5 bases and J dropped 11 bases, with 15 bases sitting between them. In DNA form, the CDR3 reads TGCAGTGCTCCCTTCGCAAGGCGGGCTTTCTTT. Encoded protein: CSAPFARRAFF.

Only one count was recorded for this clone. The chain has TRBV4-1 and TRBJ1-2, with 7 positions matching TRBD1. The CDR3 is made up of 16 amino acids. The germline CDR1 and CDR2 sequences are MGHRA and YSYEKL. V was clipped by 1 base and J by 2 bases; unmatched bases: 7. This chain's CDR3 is CASSQGPGQMNYGYTF. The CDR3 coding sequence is TGCGCCAGCAGCCAAGGACCGGGACAGATGAACTATGGCTACACCTTC.

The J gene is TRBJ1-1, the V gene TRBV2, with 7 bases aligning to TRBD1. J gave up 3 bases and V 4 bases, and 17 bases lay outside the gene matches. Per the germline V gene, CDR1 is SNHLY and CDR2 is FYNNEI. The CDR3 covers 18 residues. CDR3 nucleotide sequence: TGTGCCAGCAGTGCCGGACAGGTGGTGTGGGGAGACGACACTGAAGCTTTCTTT. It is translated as CASSAGQVVWGDDTEAFF.

CDR3 DNA sequence: TGCGCCAGCAGCCAAGATAGGGTTACTAGCTTAACGCAGTATTTT. Translation: CASSQDRVTSLTQYF. The chain has TRBV4-1 and TRBJ2-3, with a possible D match to TRBD2 (6 bases). V was pared by 0 bases and J by 9 bases, with 16 bases between. Germline V gives CDR1 MGHRA, CDR2 YSYEKL. This CDR3 region has 15 residues.

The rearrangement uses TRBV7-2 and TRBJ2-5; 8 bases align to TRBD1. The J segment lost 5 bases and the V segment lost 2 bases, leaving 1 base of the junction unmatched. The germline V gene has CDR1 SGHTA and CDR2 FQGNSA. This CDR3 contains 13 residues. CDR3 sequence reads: CASSLNRGETQYF. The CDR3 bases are TGTGCCAGCAGCTTAAACAGGGGGGAGACCCAGTACTTC.

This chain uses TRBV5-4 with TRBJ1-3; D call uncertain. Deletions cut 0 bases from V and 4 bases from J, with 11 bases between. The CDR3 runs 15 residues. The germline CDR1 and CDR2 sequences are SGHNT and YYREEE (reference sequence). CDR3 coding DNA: TGTGCCAGCAGCTTGGTCGAGGGATCCGGAAACACCATATATTTT. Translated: CASSLVEGSGNTIYF.